These T cell receptor beta chains were read from a single sample in a study of blood T cell repertoires in COVID-19. Clones were read by immunoSEQ multiplex PCR, and TCRdb kept only the in-frame ones, dropping some. The sample holds under 200,000 clones; 65% to 80% are singletons and the top ten take 15% to 20%. The sample taken for sequencing was PBMCs or T cells enriched from blood (not recorded which). These receptors originate from a woman aged 70-85 years in a cohort exposed to, infected with or recovered from COVID-19 (not recorded which). Both conserved end residues are trimmed from each CDR3. Fields, in order: V gene, J gene, clone size, CDR3 protein. Clone size is stated in some rows and not others, as once, few, many or a class when expanded.

V: TRBV5-1; J: TRBJ1-2; size: -; CDR3: ASSIDSGGYGYT
V: TRBV6-5; J: TRBJ2-7; size: once; CDR3: GLRLAGSLYEQY
V: TRBV28; J: TRBJ1-4; size: few; CDR3: ASSRTGINNEKLF
V: TRBV2; J: TRBJ2-5; size: -; CDR3: ASSLDRFLQETQY
V: TRBV28; J: TRBJ1-2; size: -; CDR3: ASSRDRERDGYT
V: TRBV6-2/TRBV6-3; J: TRBJ1-1; size: -; CDR3: ASSYSTRANTEAF
V: TRBV29-1; J: TRBJ1-2; size: -; CDR3: SVERDRGNYGYT
V: TRBV6-5; J: TRBJ2-7; size: -; CDR3: ASSYSKTGRAYEQY
V: TRBV5-1; J: TRBJ2-5; size: -; CDR3: ASSLQGTEETQY
V: TRBV5-1; J: TRBJ2-3; size: -; CDR3: ATSREGLAFTDTQY
V: TRBV7-8; J: TRBJ2-2; size: -; CDR3: ASSRRGTGELF
V: TRBV5-1; J: TRBJ1-1; size: -; CDR3: ASSLHRVNTEAF
V: TRBV11-3; J: TRBJ1-5; size: -; CDR3: ASRPIVPNFSNQPQH
V: TRBV6-5; J: TRBJ1-5; size: -; CDR3: ASSSSGGRPQH
V: TRBV7-2; J: TRBJ1-5; size: -; CDR3: ASSPQGGQPQH
V: TRBV11-2; J: TRBJ2-1; size: -; CDR3: ASSLLVSSGINEQF
V: TRBV30; J: TRBJ1-1; size: -; CDR3: AWSNFNTEAF
V: TRBV11-3; J: TRBJ2-1; size: -; CDR3: ASSLGVAAGNEQF
V: TRBV7-2; J: TRBJ2-1; size: -; CDR3: ASRTTGGIYNEQF
V: TRBV5-4; J: TRBJ2-1; size: -; CDR3: ASSSGTSGRAEHEQF
V: TRBV24-1; J: TRBJ2-1; size: once; CDR3: ATSGERGGSYNEQF
V: TRBV9; J: TRBJ1-2; size: -; CDR3: ASSVAGLGTGDGYT
V: TRBV10-2; J: TRBJ2-3; size: many; CDR3: ASSDPTGDSTDTQY
V: TRBV6-2/TRBV6-3; J: TRBJ2-7; size: -; CDR3: ASSSRGGEQY
V: TRBV6-5; J: TRBJ1-2; size: -; CDR3: ASSYSQRGLYGYT
V: TRBV10-1; J: TRBJ2-2; size: -; CDR3: ASSAGQGPGLLF
V: TRBV4-2; J: TRBJ1-6; size: -; CDR3: ASSQELRNSPLH